Below, 12 T cell receptor beta chains from the same sample are listed, as sequenced in a study of T cells in Graves' hyperthyroidism and ophthalmopathy. RNA transcripts gave rise to amplified TCR beta CDR3 regions. The study used the HTBI primer set for a first-round RT-PCR of the TCR CDR3. TCRdb re-derived calls from the multiplex PCR reads in MiXCR, one entry per CDR3 protein. The sample consists of tens of thousands of distinct CDR3 sequences, roughly half of them appearing once. Sequencing was carried out using peripheral blood or thyroid tissue (not recorded which). Source of these receptors: a man between 18 and 35 years old with Graves' hyperthyroidism.

The table lists this clonotype with a count of one. J is TRBJ2-5 and V is TRBV20-1, with 8 bases matching TRBD1. Germline V gene data show CDR1 as DFQATT and CDR2 as SNEGSKA (reference sequence). The CDR3 contains 13 residues. The trim removed 4 bases at V and 5 bases at J, leaving 6 bases unmatched. Written as DNA, the CDR3 is TGCAGTGCTACCGACAGGGGCAGGGAGACCCAGTACTTC. Its translation is CSATDRGRETQYF.

The V call is TRBV15, the J call TRBJ1-5, with 7 bases identical to TRBD1. J gave up 6 bases and V 3 bases, and 5 bases lay outside the gene matches. The germline V gene encodes CDR1 LNHNV and CDR2 YYDKDF (reference sequence). This CDR3 has 14 residues. The CDR3 region is CATSSTGVGQPQHF. CDR3 nucleotides: TGTGCCACCAGCAGCACAGGGGTCGGTCAGCCCCAGCATTTT.

J is TRBJ2-5 and V is TRBV29-1; 7 bases fit TRBD2. This CDR3 comprises 16 residues. Losses at the gene ends were 4 bases for V and 5 bases for J; bases not matched to a gene: 16. Per germline, CDR1 SQVTM and CDR2 ANQGSEA. Written as DNA, the CDR3 is TGCAGCGTTGCGTTGGGGGGAGGGCTAACCGGGGAGACCCAGTACTTC. This translates into CSVALGGGLTGETQYF.

The chain carries TRBV2 and TRBJ2-5; the match to TRBD1 covers 9 bases. The CDR3 is 13 residues long. With 7 bases clipped from V and 3 bases from J, the junction kept 3 bases outside the gene matches. Germline V gene data show CDR1 as SNHLY and CDR2 as FYNNEI. CDR3 coding DNA: TGTGCCAGCAATGGACAGGGGAAAGAGACCCAGTACTTC. It yields the protein CASNGQGKETQYF.

The CDR3: CATSDLFRNYGYTF. Written as DNA, the CDR3 is TGTGCCACCAGTGACCTCTTCAGGAACTATGGCTACACCTTC. This chain uses TRBV24-1 with TRBJ1-2; the D is unclear. This CDR3 spans 14 amino acids. The ends were cut back, 4 bases at V and 2 bases at J, with 10 bases in the middle. CDR1 is KGHDR, CDR2 SFDVKD, per germline.

This chain uses TRBV19 with TRBJ2-2, with D maybe TRBD2 (5 bases). The CDR3 runs 14 residues. The V end lost 4 bases, the J end lost 3 bases, and 9 bases lay between the germline ends. Germline V gives CDR1 LNHDA, CDR2 SQIVND (reference sequence). The CDR3 region is CASSTGSHTGELFF. The CDR3 nucleotides read TGTGCCAGTAGTACGGGATCTCACACCGGGGAGCTGTTTTTT.

Details on this clonotype: One end of the junction varies from germline; a read error may be responsible. The chain links TRBV29-1 to TRBJ1-4; possibly TRBD1 for D (5 bases). The CDR3 has 16 amino acids. CDR1 and CDR2 from the germline V gene are SQVTM and ANQGSEA. CDR3 sequence reads: CRFWGGVGGTNGKLFF. The CDR3 bases are TGCAGGTTTTGGGGGGGGGTTGGAGGAACTAATGGAAAACTGTTTTTT.

This clonotype was counted many times. The CDR3 region has the DNA TGTGCCAGCAGCGGCGGGGGTGATCAGCCCCAGCATTTT. As protein: CASSGGGDQPQHF. This rearrangement joins TRBV5-4 to TRBJ1-5; a weak D match, TRBD1 (5 bases). The germline V gene encodes CDR1 SGHNT and CDR2 YYREEE (reference sequence). With 4 bases removed from V and 5 bases from J, the gap between germline ends came to 10 bases. This CDR3 region has 13 residues.

The chain uses TRBV20-1 and TRBJ2-5, with TRBD1 matching over 12 bases. CDR1 and CDR2 from the germline V gene are DFQATT and SNEGSKA (reference sequence). The CDR3 consists of 14 residues. Unmatched junction bases numbered 5, after V lost 5 bases and J lost 4 bases. CDR3 sequence (DNA): TGCAGTGCTGGGGGACAGGGGGCTGGAGAGACCCAGTACTTC. This gives the protein CSAGGQGAGETQYF.

Many counts were recorded for this clonotype. The CDR3, as DNA: TGCAGTGCTCCTGATACTACAGTGTTGGAGGGGCAGTACTTC. As protein: CSAPDTTVLEGQYF. The gene calls are TRBV20-1 and TRBJ2-7; D perhaps matches TRBD2 (6 bases). In germline, CDR1 is DFQATT, CDR2 SNEGSKA (reference sequence). The CDR3 extends over 14 amino acids. The V and J ends lost 5 bases and 9 bases respectively, with 23 bases between them.

In its sample, this clonotype was seen many times. This chain links TRBV24-1 with TRBJ2-3, with D perhaps TRBD1 (5 bases). Trimming pared 5 bases from V and 0 bases from J, leaving 14 bases between. The CDR3 covers 16 residues. The germline CDR1 and CDR2 sequences are KGHDR and SFDVKD. DNA of the CDR3: TGTGCCACCAGTGCGGATAGGACACCTAGCACAGATACGCAGTATTTT. Protein: CATSADRTPSTDTQYF.

Only a few counts were recorded for this clonotype. A clone one base away is much larger, so this may be a read error. The rearrangement uses TRBV6-5 and TRBJ2-2; the match to TRBD2 covers 7 bases. Germline V gene sequence: CDR1 MNHEY, CDR2 SVGAGI. This CDR3 has 16 residues. The CDR3 DNA reads TGTGCCAGCAGCCAGCCTCGACTAGCACACACCGGGGAGCTGCTTTTT. The encoded protein is CASSQPRLAHTGELLF.